This T cell receptor (beta chain) was found in a study of cytomegalovirus exposure and HLA in healthy donors. The study's findings and limits: Across donors, sequencing depth was assumed by presence/absence analyses to be roughly uniform. Previous analysis showed most TCR beta V segments were productive about 87% or about 30% of the time. Common viral pathogens (according to a later analysis) appeared linked to several of the most significant clusters. Fewer N-insertions than the roughly 630-donor mean were reportedly shown by an Asian-associated ancestry cluster in a later analysis.

The CDR3 runs to 16 residues. From germline, CDR1 is LGHNA and CDR2 YSLEER. V trimming: 0 bases; J trimming: 1 base; junction bases outside the gene matches: 4. With 60 Vbeta and 13 Jbeta primers, the PCR was carried out. Some clones are missing from TCRdb's copy, which holds only in-frame ones; the method was immunoSEQ multiplex PCR. The sample records around 200,000 clones, 70% to 75% being singletons. As concerns this clone: Its cognate antigen is unknown.

Specimen: PBMCs. The chain is built from TRBV4-3 and TRBJ2-3, with TRBD2 matching over 7 bases. The source of this sequence is a man aged 30-40 years in good health and CMV-seropositive. CDR3 sequence (DNA): TGCGCCAGCAGCCAAGATTCGGGGGGACGCACAGATACGCAGTATTTT. Its protein is CASSQDSGGRTDTQYF.